This T cell receptor (beta chain) was sequenced during a study of blood T cell repertoires in COVID-19. CDR1 is SGHTA, CDR2 FQGNSA, per germline. The CDR3 sequence is 16 residues long. J gave up 8 bases and V 1 base, and 6 bases lay outside the gene matches. As handled by the study authors: Using reference gene primer amplification, nucleated cell counts were estimated. Assay: immunoSEQ multiplex PCR; the TCRdb copy retains only in-frame clones and omits some. V and J calls plus clone size are reproduced from that table; the DNA served to infer D and trimming. The data contain about 250,000 clones, 83% of them singletons.

This chain connects TRBV7-2 to TRBJ2-1; 12 positions agree with TRBD1. The sequence was collected from a woman aged 35 to 49 who had been exposed to COVID-19. Material for sequencing was PBMCs or T cells enriched from blood (not recorded which). CDR3 in DNA: TGTGCCAGCAGCTTAGTCGGGACAGGGGGCACGGATGAGCAGTTCTTC. Translation: CASSLVGTGGTDEQFF.